This T cell receptor beta chain originates from a study of blood T cell repertoires in COVID-19. Germline CDR1 and CDR2: MDHEN and SYDVKM. CDR3 size: 14 residues. V was trimmed by 1 base and J by 7 bases, leaving 14 bases between them. Profiling relied on immunoSEQ multiplex PCR, and the TCRdb table lists in-frame clones only, not all of them. Altogether tens of thousands of clones are present, roughly 83% being singletons, with the ten largest covering approximately 2.5%. The V and J genes are TRBV28 and TRBJ2-7; tentatively, D is TRBD1 (5 bases). This TCR was recovered from a man older than 75 with active or convalescent COVID-19. The sequenced sample was peripheral blood. The CDR3 nucleotides read TGTGCCAGCAGTTTATTGGGCAGGGCTTGGGAGCAGTACTTC. Its protein is CASSLLGRAWEQYF.